These 21 T cell receptor beta chains originate from one sample sequenced in a study of shared clonotypes between healthy human individuals. Profiling relied on immunoSEQ multiplex PCR, and the TCRdb table lists in-frame clones only, not all of them. This table holds approximately 1,000,000 clones, 70% to 80% found once. Sequenced material: memory CD4+ T cells from PBMCs. Described subset: CD45RA-negative fraction. The receptors stem from a man aged 18 to 29 in good health. Some clones in this sample may be carry-over from other donors' samples.

This chain links TRBV4-3 with TRBJ2-3; D may correspond to TRBD1 or TRBD2 (5 bases each). The V gene's germline CDR1 is LGHNA and CDR2 YSLEER. The CDR3 extends over 13 amino acids. Trimming took off 4 bases at V and 9 bases at J, with 14 bases between the two ends. DNA of the CDR3: TGCGCCAGCAGCCCGGGGACGGTGGAGACGCAGTATTTT. Protein sequence: CASSPGTVETQYF.

This chain links TRBV28 with TRBJ2-3; 10 bases align to TRBD2. CDR3 length equals 21 residues. V shed 0 bases and J 1 base; nucleotides not matched to a gene: 16. CDR1 and CDR2 (germline): MDHEN, SYDVKM. The CDR3 protein is CASSLWGRWALAGVGTDTQYF. The CDR3 DNA sequence: TGTGCCAGCAGTTTATGGGGCCGATGGGCCCTAGCGGGAGTCGGCACAGATACGCAGTATTTT.

The rearrangement links TRBV18 to TRBJ1-2, with no clear D. In germline, CDR1 is KGHSH, CDR2 LQKENI. The CDR3 length is 14 residues. V was pared by 0 bases and J by 5 bases, with 10 bases between. The CDR3 sequence: CASSPPSDLYGYTF. CDR3 DNA sequence: TGTGCCAGCTCACCACCTTCGGACTTATATGGCTACACCTTC.

Here the CDR3 reads CASSIIQGYWYEQYF. For the CDR3, the DNA is TGTGCCAGCAGTATAATACAGGGATACTGGTACGAGCAGTACTTC. The rearrangement uses TRBV27 and TRBJ2-7; perhaps TRBD1 as D (6 bases). The V gene lost 5 bases and the J gene lost 4 bases, with 18 bases spanning the gap. Per the germline V gene, CDR1 is MNHEY and CDR2 is SMNVEV (reference sequence). The CDR3 totals 15 residues.

This clone was recorded only once. V usage is TRBV5-1 and J usage is TRBJ2-2; tentative D call: TRBD2 (6 bases). Trimming took 2 bases from V and 0 from J, leaving 8 bases between them. The V gene's germline CDR1 is SGHRS and CDR2 YFSETQ. This CDR3 is 15 amino acids long. The CDR3 DNA sequence: TGCGCCAGCAGCTTTCGACTAGCGAACACCGGGGAGCTGTTTTTT. It encodes CASSFRLANTGELFF.

This chain uses TRBV7-3 with TRBJ2-5; 9 positions agree with TRBD2. The junction had 5 bases not matched to a gene; V was cut back by 1 base and J by 5 bases. The V gene's germline CDR1 is SGHTA and CDR2 FQGTGA. The CDR3 covers 15 residues. In nucleotides, the CDR3 is TGTGCCAGCAGCTTAATCCGGCGGGAGGGGGAGACCCAGTACTTC. This sequence encodes CASSLIRREGETQYF.

The chain has TRBV6-1 and TRBJ2-2; D is unresolved. CDR3 length equals 13 residues. V was clipped by 0 bases and J by 4 bases, with 3 bases between them. CDR1 and CDR2 from the germline V gene are MNHNS and SASEGT. CDR3: CASSEAVTGELFF. The CDR3 region has the DNA TGTGCCAGCAGTGAAGCGGTCACCGGGGAGCTGTTTTTT.

The chain couples TRBV6-1 to TRBJ2-2; D unclear. The CDR3 runs to 14 residues. The germline V gene has CDR1 MNHNS and CDR2 SASEGT. V lost 9 bases and J 4 bases, leaving 15 bases between the germline ends. CDR3 in amino acids: CASLRNFGTGELFF. The DNA for the CDR3 is TGTGCCAGTCTAAGGAACTTTGGCACCGGGGAGCTGTTTTTT.

The gene calls are TRBV30 and TRBJ1-3, with a possible D match to TRBD1 (6 bases). The CDR3 consists of 14 residues. CDR1 and CDR2 from the germline V gene are GTSNPN and SVGIG (reference sequence). V lost 5 bases to trimming and J lost 5 bases, with 16 bases between them. CDR3 coding DNA: TGTGCCTGGCAAACGGGGGGGCGCAGAAACACCATATATTTT. It encodes CAWQTGGRRNTIYF.

As regards this clone: One base away lies a much larger clone, so this may be a sequencing read error. Other nucleotide sequences from this sample produce the same CDR3. The CDR3 loop is CASSQAAVGGYEQYF. CDR3 nucleotides: TGCGCCAGCAGCCAAGCGGCCGTAGGCGGCTACGAACAGTACTTC. This chain uses TRBV4-1 with TRBJ2-7; D not resolved. The CDR3 totals 15 residues. CDR1 is MGHRA, CDR2 YSYEKL, per germline.

This clone was seen only a few times. The chain couples TRBV5-1 to TRBJ1-1; possibly TRBD1 for D (5 bases). The germline V gene encodes CDR1 SGHRS and CDR2 YFSETQ. V lost 4 bases and J 6 bases, leaving 13 bases between the germline ends. The CDR3 is 13 amino acids. The CDR3 region is CASSPLLGPEAFF. The CDR3 region has the DNA TGCGCCAGCAGCCCTCTTTTGGGGCCTGAAGCTTTCTTT.

This chain joins TRBV7-2 and TRBJ1-5, with D unresolved. Trimming took off 2 bases at V and 3 bases at J, with 11 bases between the two ends. CDR1 and CDR2 (germline): SGHTA, FQGNSA. This CDR3 region has 15 residues. The CDR3 here is CASSLIGQPNQPQHF. CDR3 in DNA: TGTGCCAGCAGCTTAATTGGCCAGCCCAATCAGCCCCAGCATTTT.

Note on this clone: Since a much larger clone is just one base distant, this may be a read error. The chain couples TRBV11-3 to TRBJ2-5; 7 bases are shared with TRBD2. Trimming took 5 bases from V and 7 from J; bases not matched to a gene: 4. Germline lookup yields CDR1 SGHNT and CDR2 YENEEA. This CDR3 has 12 residues. The CDR3 loop reads CASSPGGGTQYF. DNA for the CDR3: TGTGCCAGCAGCCCGGGGGGTGGGACCCAGTACTTC.

This chain links TRBV5-1 with TRBJ2-5, with 12 bases matching TRBD2. The CDR3 spans 15 residues. Germline CDR1 SGHRS, CDR2 YFSETQ. The junction had 6 bases not matched to a gene; V was cut back by 4 bases and J by 5 bases. CDR3 DNA sequence: TGCGCCAGCAGCCCACTTGGGACTAGCGGGGAGACCCAGTACTTC. It yields the protein CASSPLGTSGETQYF.

The rearrangement links TRBV5-1 to TRBJ2-7, with D possibly being TRBD1 or TRBD2 (6 bases each). V lost 1 base and J lost 1, with 18 bases in between. CDR1 and CDR2 from the germline V gene are SGHRS and YFSETQ. The CDR3 spans 17 residues. Here the CDR3 DNA reads TGCGCCAGCAGCTTGCGTGGGGGGCCAGACCGTTCCTACGAGCAGTACTTC. It is translated as CASSLRGGPDRSYEQYF.

The V and J genes are TRBV7-2 and TRBJ2-4; D is possibly TRBD2 (5 bases). Germline CDR1 SGHTA, CDR2 FQGNSA. The length of the CDR3 is 14 residues. V lost 6 bases to trimming and J lost 7 bases, with 16 bases between them. CDR3 nucleotide sequence: TGTGCCAGCAGTAACGAGAGGCCGGGGAACATTCAGTACTTC. This encodes CASSNERPGNIQYF.

The chain couples TRBV28 to TRBJ2-7; 8 bases align to TRBD1. The V gene end was trimmed by 3 bases and the J gene end by 2 bases; junction bases not matched to a gene: 3. Germline values: CDR1 MDHEN, CDR2 SYDVKM. The CDR3 consists of 14 residues. For the CDR3, the DNA is TGTGCCAGCAGTTTGACAGGGGCTCCCTACGAGCAGTACTTC. Amino acids: CASSLTGAPYEQYF.

This rearrangement joins TRBV4-2 to TRBJ1-2; D gene uncertain. Germline V gives CDR1 LGHNA, CDR2 YNFKEQ. This CDR3 spans 15 amino acids. Trimming removed 0 bases from V and 2 bases from J, with 10 bases in between. CDR3 coding DNA: TGTGCCAGCAGCCAAGATGGGAATGGGAACTATGGCTACACCTTC. Translation: CASSQDGNGNYGYTF.

The rearrangement links TRBV12-5 to TRBJ2-1; 14 bases are shared with TRBD2. There are 18 residues in the CDR3. The trim removed 2 bases at V and 10 bases at J, leaving 13 bases unmatched. CDR1 and CDR2 (germline): LGHNT, FRNRAP. In DNA form, the CDR3 reads TGTGCTAGTGGTTTGTTTTTAGGAGGGACTAGCGGGAGATGGGAGCAGTTCTTC. Amino acids: CASGLFLGGTSGRWEQFF. The full variable domain, rest sourced from reference TRBV12-5 and TRBJ2-1, is DARVTQTPRHKVTEMGQEVTMRCQPILGHNTVFWYRQTMMQGLELLAYFRNRAPLDDSGMPKDRFSAEMPDATLATLKIQPSEPRDSAVYFCASGLFLGGTSGRWEQFFGPGTRLTVL.

In this sample, this clone turned up a few times. The rearrangement uses TRBV6-1 and TRBJ2-3; 10 bases are shared with TRBD1. The CDR3 covers 13 residues. The V gene end was trimmed by 7 bases and the J gene end by 5 bases; junction bases not matched to a gene: 3. Germline-derived CDR1 and CDR2 are MNHNS and SASEGT. CDR3 in DNA: TGTGCCAGCACCGGGACAGGGGTAGATACGCAGTATTTT. This gives the protein CASTGTGVDTQYF.

This clone was observed a single time. V and J are TRBV7-6 and TRBJ2-1; 9 nucleotides match TRBD1. Trimming cost V 5 bases and J 7 bases; bases outside gene matches: 12. This CDR3 region has 16 residues. CDR1 SGHVS and CDR2 FNYEAQ come from the germline V gene. The CDR3 is CASSPTQGQGTNEQFF. In nucleotides, the CDR3 is TGTGCCAGCAGCCCCACTCAAGGACAGGGGACGAATGAGCAGTTCTTC.